Sequencing of this T cell receptor beta chain was carried out in a study of T cell responses to AZD1222 COVID-19 vaccine. With 1 base removed from V and 2 bases from J, the gap between germline ends came to 8 bases. CDR1 is MGHRA and CDR2 is YSYEKL in the germline V gene. The CDR3 is 14 amino acids. Details on this clone: Antigen: not known.

Study-wide results and caveats: Two doses of AZD1222 preceded a rise in Spike-specific TCR breadth and depth. Unmutated variant regions are reportedly targeted by nearly half of spike-specific TCRs. Most donors were white British, females outnumbered males, and clonal diversity was possibly underestimated.

The data were produced by immunoSEQ multiplex PCR, yet TCRdb's version contains in-frame clones alone and is incomplete. The table lists about 85,000 clones, about nine tenths of them singletons. The gene calls are TRBV4-1 and TRBJ1-2; D is uncertain. The sequence came from an adult in good health. Here the sequenced sample was peripheral blood, taken on day 0 of AZD1222 vaccination. The DNA for the CDR3 is TGCGCCAGCAGCCAAGGATGGGTAAACTATGGCTACACCTTC. Translating it yields CASSQGWVNYGYTF.